One sample yielded the 19 T cell receptor beta chains listed below, sequenced in a study of T cell responses to AZD1222 COVID-19 vaccine. Sequenced by immunoSEQ multiplex PCR; TCRdb stores in-frame clones only, minus some. Among more than 150,000 clones listed, more than 75% were seen once. The source was peripheral blood, collected on day 0 of MenACWY control vaccination. These TCRs come from an adult in good health.

The CDR3 bases are TGTGCCAGCAGCCCACAGGGTCCCTCCTCTGGAAACACCATATATTTT. It yields the protein CASSPQGPSSGNTIYF. The chain couples TRBV14 to TRBJ1-3; TRBD1 is a possible D gene (6 bases). The CDR3 sequence is 16 residues long. In germline, CDR1 is SGHDN, CDR2 FVKESK. Between the trimmed V and J ends, which lost 4 bases and 0 bases, there was a span of 13 bases.

The rearrangement uses TRBV4-3 and TRBJ2-2; possibly TRBD1 for D (5 bases). Germline lookup yields CDR1 LGHNA and CDR2 YSLEER. V was pared by 0 bases and J by 1 base, with 6 bases between. The CDR3 sequence is 15 residues long. CDR3 coding DNA: TGCGCCAGCAGCCAAGAAACAGGGAACACCGGGGAGCTGTTTTTT. It codes for CASSQETGNTGELFF.

The rearrangement uses TRBV7-9 and TRBJ2-1; D is perhaps TRBD1 (5 bases). Per germline, CDR1 SEHNR and CDR2 FQNEAQ (reference sequence). Trimming shortened V by 6 bases and J by 9 bases, and 12 bases separated the two germline ends. The CDR3 is 12 amino acids. The CDR3 DNA sequence: TGTGCCAGCAGAGCAGGGCCCCCTGAGCAGTTCTTC. It translates to CASRAGPPEQFF.

The V gene is TRBV4-3, the J gene TRBJ2-2, with D perhaps matching TRBD2 (7 bases). CDR3 length: 20 residues. V was pared by 1 base and J by 0 bases, with 21 bases between. CDR1 LGHNA and CDR2 YSLEER come from the germline V gene. The CDR3 DNA reads TGCGCCAGCAGCCAAGTAAATAGCGCTTCGGGGGGCCCGAACACCGGGGAGCTGTTTTTT. Protein sequence: CASSQVNSASGGPNTGELFF.

In DNA form, the CDR3 reads TGTGCCATCCAGGGGGCCGATAGGTACAATGAGCAGTTCTTC. It translates to CAIQGADRYNEQFF. This chain links TRBV28 with TRBJ2-1, with TRBD1 matching 8 bases. The CDR3 has 14 amino acids. In germline, CDR1 is MDHEN, CDR2 SYDVKM. V was pared by 10 bases and J by 4 bases, with 9 bases of the junction left unmatched. Full variable domain (rest looked up from reference TRBV28 and TRBJ2-1): DVKVTQSSRYLVKRTGEKVFLECVQDMDHENMFWYRQDPGLGLRLIYFSYDVKMKEKGDIPEGYSVSREKKERFSLILESASTNQTSMYLCAIQGADRYNEQFFGPGTRLTVL.

The rearrangement joins TRBV4-1 to TRBJ2-4; 12 nucleotides align to TRBD2. CDR1 and CDR2 from the germline V gene are MGHRA and YSYEKL. The CDR3 runs 15 residues. V dropped 4 bases and J dropped 10; count of bases not matched to a gene: 8. The CDR3 coding sequence is TGCGCCAGCAGCCCCGGACTAGCGGGGAGGGGGATTCAGTACTTC. Amino acids: CASSPGLAGRGIQYF.

CDR3 sequence reads: CASIAGANVLTF. The DNA of the CDR3 is TGTGCCAGCATCGCTGGGGCCAACGTCCTGACTTTC. The chain joins TRBV28 to TRBJ2-6; D remains unclear. The V gene lost 7 bases and the J gene lost 2 bases, with 3 bases spanning the gap. CDR1 and CDR2 from the germline V gene are MDHEN and SYDVKM. The CDR3 sequence is 12 residues long.

The V call is TRBV20-1, the J call TRBJ2-7; D is perhaps TRBD1 or TRBD2 (5 bases each). CDR3 size: 11 residues. CDR1 is DFQATT, CDR2 SNEGSKA, per germline (reference sequence). V shed 2 bases and J shed 4 bases, with 6 bases lying between them. CDR3 DNA: TGCAGTGCTAGATGGGGGTACGAGCAGTACTTC. This encodes CSARWGYEQYF.

The chain links TRBV13 to TRBJ2-7, with 7 bases identical to TRBD2. With 5 bases clipped from V and 7 bases from J, the junction kept 14 bases outside the gene matches. Germline CDR1 reads PRHDT; CDR2 reads FYEKMQ (reference sequence). The CDR3 runs 15 residues. As DNA, the CDR3 is TGTGCCAGCAGCCCCCGGGTGCGGGGGATGGGGGAGCAGTACTTC. Translation: CASSPRVRGMGEQYF.

This clone was observed a handful of times. The chain combines TRBV18 with TRBJ1-5; maybe TRBD1 (6 bases). CDR3 length: 14 residues. Germline V gives CDR1 KGHSH, CDR2 LQKENI. Trimming took off 4 bases at V and 7 bases at J, with 14 bases between the two ends. As DNA, the CDR3 is TGTGCCAGCTCACAAGAAACAGGGTTCCAGCCCCAGCATTTT. Residues: CASSQETGFQPQHF.

CDR3 bases: TGTGCCAGCACCCCCGGTGGAGTCTATGGCTACACCTTC. Translating it yields CASTPGGVYGYTF. V is TRBV6-5 and J is TRBJ1-2; D remains ambiguous. CDR1 MNHEY and CDR2 SVGAGI come from the germline V gene. The V end was cut by 7 bases, the J end by 4 bases, with 13 bases between. This CDR3 is 13 amino acids long.

The V gene is TRBV6-5, the J gene TRBJ2-2; 9 bases fit TRBD1. The CDR3 extends over 15 amino acids. Germline trimming cut 6 bases from V and 3 bases from J; bases unmatched to any gene: 5. Germline V gives CDR1 MNHEY, CDR2 SVGAGI. DNA of the CDR3: TGTGCCAGCAGGGGGACAGGGAGAGACACCGGGGAGCTGTTTTTT. It specifies CASRGTGRDTGELFF.

J is TRBJ1-1 and V is TRBV5-1; perhaps TRBD1 as D (6 bases). Trimming cost V 0 bases and J 7 bases, with 16 bases left between them. CDR3 length: 15 residues. Germline assignment: CDR1 SGHRS and CDR2 YFSETQ. The CDR3 sequence: CASSLVGRDMSEAFF. CDR3 coding DNA: TGCGCCAGCAGCTTGGTGGGCCGGGACATGAGTGAAGCTTTCTTT.

This clone has more than one count but fewer than ten. The V gene is TRBV10-3, the J gene TRBJ2-7; possibly TRBD2 for D (7 bases). V gave up 6 bases and J gave up 4 bases, with 22 bases separating them. The germline V gene has CDR1 ENHRY and CDR2 SYGVKD. The CDR3 length is 16 residues. This CDR3 is CAISQNRDNGGYEQYF. CDR3 in DNA: TGTGCCATCAGCCAAAACCGGGACAACGGGGGGTACGAGCAGTACTTC.

This sequence joins TRBV19 and TRBJ1-5; a weak D match, TRBD1 (6 bases). The CDR3 covers 17 residues. V was trimmed by 5 bases and J by 5 bases, leaving 22 bases between them. The V gene's germline CDR1 is LNHDA and CDR2 SQIVND (reference sequence). CDR3 DNA: TGTGCCAGTAGTCCCCGGGGTGGGCCTGAGGGGGATCAGCCCCAGCATTTT. It is translated as CASSPRGGPEGDQPQHF.

The rearrangement joins TRBV16 to TRBJ2-4, with no clear D. This CDR3 is 21 amino acids long. Trimming removed 0 bases from V and 0 bases from J, with 24 bases in between. CDR1 is KGHSY, CDR2 FQNENV, per germline. The CDR3 bases are TGTGCCAGCAGCCAATCCATTCTACGCGTGAATTCTTATTTAGCCAAAAACATTCAGTACTTC. Its protein is CASSQSILRVNSYLAKNIQYF.

V gene TRBV5-1 combines with J gene TRBJ1-2, with D hard to call. Trimming removed 3 bases from V and 3 bases from J, with 12 bases in between. CDR3 length: 14 amino acids. CDR1 is SGHRS, CDR2 YFSETQ, per germline. CDR3 sequence (DNA): TGCGCCAGCAGCTATCACATGCCGGACTATGGCTACACCTTC. Translated: CASSYHMPDYGYTF.

This chain links TRBV14 with TRBJ2-7; D ambiguous. The CDR3 loop spans 14 amino acids. Germline-derived CDR1 and CDR2 are SGHDN and FVKESK. Trimming took 1 base from V and 2 from J, leaving 9 bases between them. CDR3 in DNA: TGTGCCAGCAGCCAAGCGGGCGGAGCCTACGAGCAGTACTTC. Its protein is CASSQAGGAYEQYF.

The J gene is TRBJ1-6, the V gene TRBV27; tentative D call: TRBD1 (5 bases). The germline V gene has CDR1 MNHEY and CDR2 SMNVEV (reference sequence). V was shortened by 5 bases and J by 6 bases, with 8 bases between the two germline ends. CDR3 length: 13 amino acids. CDR3 residues: CASSPGGNSPLHF. For the CDR3, the DNA is TGTGCCAGCAGTCCGGGGGGTAATTCACCCCTCCACTTT.